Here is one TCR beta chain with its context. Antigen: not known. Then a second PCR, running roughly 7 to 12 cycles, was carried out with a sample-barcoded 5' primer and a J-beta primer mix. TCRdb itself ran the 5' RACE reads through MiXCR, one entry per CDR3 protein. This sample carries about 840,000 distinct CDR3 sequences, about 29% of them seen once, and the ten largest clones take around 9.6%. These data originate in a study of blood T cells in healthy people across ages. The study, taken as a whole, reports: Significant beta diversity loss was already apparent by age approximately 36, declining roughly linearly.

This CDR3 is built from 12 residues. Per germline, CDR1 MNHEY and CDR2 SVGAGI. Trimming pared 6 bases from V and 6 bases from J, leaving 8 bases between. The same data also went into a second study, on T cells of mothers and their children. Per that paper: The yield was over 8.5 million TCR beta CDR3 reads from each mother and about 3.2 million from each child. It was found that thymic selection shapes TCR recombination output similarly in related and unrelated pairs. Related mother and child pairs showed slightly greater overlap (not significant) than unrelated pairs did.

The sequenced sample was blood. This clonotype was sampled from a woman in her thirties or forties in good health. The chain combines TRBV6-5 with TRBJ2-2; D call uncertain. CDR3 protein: CASRTVAGELFF. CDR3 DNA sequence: TGTGCCAGCAGAACAGTGGCCGGGGAGCTGTTTTTT.